This entry lists 9 T cell receptor beta chains sequenced from one sample in a study of blood T cell repertoires in COVID-19. The repertoire was sequenced with immunoSEQ multiplex PCR; TCRdb's copy has only in-frame clones and lacks some. The data contain about 270,000 clones, 85% to 95% of them singletons. Sequenced: PBMCs or T cells enriched from blood (not recorded which). The receptors originated from a man between 40 and 49 years old who had been exposed to COVID-19.

The rearrangement joins TRBV29-1 to TRBJ1-1; a possible D gene is TRBD1 (5 bases). From germline, CDR1 is SQVTM and CDR2 ANQGSEA. The CDR3 consists of 11 residues. This CDR3 reads CSIRVHTEAFF. The DNA for the CDR3 is TGCAGTATCAGGGTACACACTGAAGCTTTCTTT.

V is TRBV28 and J is TRBJ1-5, with D unresolved. Trimming cost V 5 bases and J 2 bases, with 10 bases left between them. The germline gives CDR1 MDHEN, CDR2 SYDVKM. The CDR3 length is 14 residues. In DNA, the CDR3 is TGTGCCAGCAGTCTACGTATTGGCAATCAGCCCCAGCATTTT. This codes for CASSLRIGNQPQHF.

This rearrangement joins TRBV10-1 to TRBJ1-1, with D unclear. CDR1 is WNHNN and CDR2 is SYGVQD in the germline V gene (reference sequence). Trimming pared 7 bases from V and 0 bases from J, leaving 9 bases between. The CDR3 covers 13 residues. This CDR3 reads CASTRGMNTEAFF. DNA of the CDR3: TGCGCCAGCACAAGAGGAATGAACACTGAAGCTTTCTTT.

This chain joins TRBV7-6 and TRBJ2-2, with D maybe TRBD2 (6 bases). Germline V gene sequence: CDR1 SGHVS, CDR2 FNYEAQ. The ends were cut back, 5 bases at V and 6 bases at J, with 16 bases in the middle. This CDR3 has 15 amino acids. CDR3 region: CASSRGGMEPGELFF. The CDR3, as DNA: TGTGCCAGCAGCCGCGGCGGGATGGAACCCGGGGAGCTGTTTTTT.

V usage is TRBV7-9 and J usage is TRBJ1-1; D gene unclear. Germline V CDR1 and CDR2: SEHNR, FQNEAQ (reference sequence). Between the trimmed V and J ends, which lost 4 bases and 2 bases, there was a span of 17 bases. This CDR3 comprises 16 residues. The CDR3 DNA follows: TGTGCCAGCAGCTCCATTATAATTGGCATAAACACTGAAGCTTTCTTT. Its translation: CASSSIIIGINTEAFF.

The V call is TRBV19, the J call TRBJ2-2; TRBD1 matches at 11 bases. The CDR3 sequence is 16 residues long. V lost 5 bases and J lost 7; bases outside the gene matches: 9. CDR1 and CDR2 (germline): LNHDA, SQIVND (reference sequence). The CDR3 bases are TGTGCCAGTAGTCCCCGGACAGGGGGCATTAACGGGGAGCTGTTTTTT. It encodes CASSPRTGGINGELFF.

Note on this clone: Within the sample, other DNA sequences also encode this same CDR3. The V call is TRBV28, the J call TRBJ2-7; TRBD1 is a possible D gene (6 bases). The CDR3 is 13 residues long. Trimming cost V 6 bases and J 1 base, with 10 bases left between them. Germline V gene lookup returns CDR1 MDHEN and CDR2 SYDVKM. The chain's CDR3 is CASREQGSYEQYF. The CDR3 DNA reads TGTGCCAGCAGAGAACAGGGATCCTACGAGCAGTACTTC.

The V gene is TRBV24-1, the J gene TRBJ1-2, with D perhaps TRBD1 (5 bases). CDR3 length: 12 amino acids. Trimming pared 5 bases from V and 5 bases from J, leaving 8 bases between. The germline V gene has CDR1 KGHDR and CDR2 SFDVKD. CDR3 bases: TGTGCCACCAGTGCGACAGCTTATGGCTACACCTTC. Translated: CATSATAYGYTF.

The chain joins TRBV13 to TRBJ2-7, with 13 bases lining up with TRBD2. This CDR3 region has 16 residues. With V trimmed by 2 bases and J by 5 bases, 6 bases remained unmatched. CDR1 PRHDT and CDR2 FYEKMQ come from the germline V gene (reference sequence). CDR3: CASSLWTSGSINEQYF. CDR3 DNA sequence: TGTGCCAGCAGCTTATGGACTAGCGGGAGCATCAACGAGCAGTACTTC.